A selection of T cell receptor beta chains follows, all from one sample in a study of OX40 agonist ivuxolimab in advanced cancers. Measured with immunoSEQ multiplex PCR; TCRdb has only the in-frame clones, and not every one. The top ten hold approximately 22% of the sample, which has some 40,000 clones, more than 75% seen once. The specimen was CD4+ or CD8+ T cells sorted from blood, collected in a trial of the OX40 agonist ivuxolimab. These receptors were collected from an adult with an advanced solid tumor such as melanoma, head and neck, liver or kidney cancer. Each CDR3 is given with its conserved first and last residue. D genes are given only for firm matches. Some rows have no size entry. The others give once, few or many, or a class for an expanded clone.

clone_size: .
d_call: .
v_call: TRBV7-9
j_call: TRBJ1-1
cdr3_nt: TGTGCCAGCAGCTCCATTTCAGGCAAGAACACTGAAGCTTTCTTT
cdr3_aa: CASSSISGKNTEAFF

clone_size: few
d_call: TRBD1
v_call: TRBV4-2
j_call: TRBJ1-1
cdr3_nt: TGTGCCAGCAGCGAAGGCAGGACAGGGGGCTGGGTGAACACTGAAGCTTTCTTT
cdr3_aa: CASSEGRTGGWVNTEAFF

clone_size: .
d_call: TRBD2
v_call: TRBV7-6
j_call: TRBJ2-3
cdr3_nt: TGTGCCAGCAGCCCTGAGCTGTGGGCGGGGGTAACAGATACGCAGTATTTT
cdr3_aa: CASSPELWAGVTDTQYF

clone_size: .
d_call: .
v_call: TRBV7-9
j_call: TRBJ1-1
cdr3_nt: TGTGCCAGCAGCTTAGCAGGGGGTAGGGGCACTGAAGCTTTCTTT
cdr3_aa: CASSLAGGRGTEAFF

clone_size: .
d_call: .
v_call: TRBV6-5
j_call: TRBJ2-7
cdr3_nt: TGTGCCAGCAGTTACGGAGAAGCCTACGAGCAGTACTTC
cdr3_aa: CASSYGEAYEQYF

clone_size: .
d_call: .
v_call: TRBV7-6
j_call: TRBJ2-5
cdr3_nt: TGTGCCAGCAGCCCCCGGGGGATCGGGGAGACCCAGTACTTC
cdr3_aa: CASSPRGIGETQYF

clone_size: once
d_call: TRBD1
v_call: TRBV7-9
j_call: TRBJ2-3
cdr3_nt: TGTGCCAGCAGCCCAGGGACAGCAGATACGCAGTATTTT
cdr3_aa: CASSPGTADTQYF

clone_size: .
d_call: .
v_call: TRBV2
j_call: TRBJ2-5
cdr3_nt: TGTGCCAGCAGTGCGAAGGCAGGGCGGGCGGAGACCCAGTACTTC
cdr3_aa: CASSAKAGRAETQYF

clone_size: once
d_call: TRBD2
v_call: TRBV4-3
j_call: TRBJ2-3
cdr3_nt: TGCGCCAGCAGCCCTGGGACTAGCGGGGGGACAGATACGCAGTATTTT
cdr3_aa: CASSPGTSGGTDTQYF

clone_size: .
d_call: TRBD1
v_call: TRBV30
j_call: TRBJ1-5
cdr3_nt: TGTGCCTGGAGTGTAGCACGAACAGGGGGCAATCAGCCCCAGCATTTT
cdr3_aa: CAWSVARTGGNQPQHF

clone_size: .
d_call: TRBD2
v_call: TRBV2
j_call: TRBJ2-2
cdr3_nt: TGTGCCAGCGTGAGCGGGGGGTTGAACACCGGGGAGCTGTTTTTT
cdr3_aa: CASVSGGLNTGELFF

clone_size: once
d_call: TRBD2
v_call: TRBV19
j_call: TRBJ2-7
cdr3_nt: TGTGCCAGTGCCCTATTTGGGGAGGGCGGGAGGGGTAGCGAGCAGTACTTC
cdr3_aa: CASALFGEGGRGSEQYF

clone_size: .
d_call: .
v_call: TRBV29-1
j_call: TRBJ2-7
cdr3_nt: TGCAGCGTTGGACAAGCCTACGAGCAGTACTTC
cdr3_aa: CSVGQAYEQYF

clone_size: .
d_call: .
v_call: TRBV21-1
j_call: TRBJ1-5
cdr3_nt: TGTGCCAGCAGAGGGAAACAGACTGATAGGGGGCGAAGGATCAGCAATAGCAATCAGCCCCAGCATTTT
cdr3_aa: CASRGKQTDRGRRISNSNQPQHF

clone_size: .
d_call: TRBD2
v_call: TRBV28
j_call: TRBJ2-1
cdr3_nt: TGTGCCAGCAGTTTACTAGCGGGAGATGGGTATGAGCAGTTCTTC
cdr3_aa: CASSLLAGDGYEQFF

clone_size: .
d_call: .
v_call: TRBV28
j_call: TRBJ1-1
cdr3_nt: TGTGCCAGCAGAAACAGGGCCGGGGATGTAGTGAACACTGAAGCTTTCTTT
cdr3_aa: CASRNRAGDVVNTEAFF

clone_size: .
d_call: .
v_call: TRBV28
j_call: TRBJ1-5
cdr3_nt: TGTGCCAGCGGAGACTATAGCAATCAGCCCCAGCATTTT
cdr3_aa: CASGDYSNQPQHF

clone_size: few
d_call: .
v_call: TRBV16
j_call: TRBJ2-1
cdr3_nt: TGTGCCAGCAGCCAATGGGACAATGAGCAGTTCTTC
cdr3_aa: CASSQWDNEQFF

clone_size: .
d_call: TRBD1
v_call: TRBV10-3
j_call: TRBJ2-6
cdr3_nt: TGTGCCATCAGTGAACTGGACAGGGGTTCGTATGGGGCCAACGTCCTGACTTTC
cdr3_aa: CAISELDRGSYGANVLTF

clone_size: .
d_call: .
v_call: TRBV30
j_call: TRBJ1-5
cdr3_nt: TGTGCCTGGAGTGCCCAGGTAGGGAATCAGCCCCAGCATTTT
cdr3_aa: CAWSAQVGNQPQHF

clone_size: .
d_call: TRBD1
v_call: TRBV4-3
j_call: TRBJ1-4
cdr3_nt: TGCGCCAGCAGCCAAGATTGGGGACAGGGTGAAAAACTGTTTTTT
cdr3_aa: CASSQDWGQGEKLFF

clone_size: .
d_call: TRBD1
v_call: TRBV6-5
j_call: TRBJ2-2
cdr3_nt: TGTGCCAGCAGTTACTCGATCACAGGGGGCACCGGGGAGCTGTTTTTT
cdr3_aa: CASSYSITGGTGELFF

clone_size: once
d_call: .
v_call: TRBV7-2
j_call: TRBJ2-5
cdr3_nt: TGTGCCAGCAGCAACCGGGAGACCCAGTACTTC
cdr3_aa: CASSNRETQYF

clone_size: .
d_call: .
v_call: TRBV5-1
j_call: TRBJ1-1
cdr3_nt: TGCGCCAGCAGCTTGAACGCGATCAGCGGCACTGAAGCTTTCTTT
cdr3_aa: CASSLNAISGTEAFF

clone_size: .
d_call: TRBD1
v_call: TRBV5-6
j_call: TRBJ1-5
cdr3_nt: TGTGCCAGCAGCTTGGCAGGGGGGTCCCAGCATTTT
cdr3_aa: CASSLAGGSQHF

clone_size: .
d_call: TRBD1
v_call: TRBV14
j_call: TRBJ2-2
cdr3_nt: TGTGCCAGCAGCCAAATTACAGGGGCCGGGGAGCTGTTTTTT
cdr3_aa: CASSQITGAGELFF

clone_size: .
d_call: TRBD1
v_call: TRBV7-9
j_call: TRBJ2-7
cdr3_nt: TGTGCCAGCAGCAACTTCGGACAGGGGAACTACGAGCAGTACTTC
cdr3_aa: CASSNFGQGNYEQYF

clone_size: .
d_call: .
v_call: TRBV7-9
j_call: TRBJ1-5
cdr3_nt: TGTGCCAGCAGCCCTGCCCGGAAGGAAGCCTATCAGCCCCAGCATTTT
cdr3_aa: CASSPARKEAYQPQHF

clone_size: .
d_call: TRBD2
v_call: TRBV19
j_call: TRBJ2-7
cdr3_nt: TGTGCCAGTAGTATCAGGGGTAGCGGGGGGTCTCCGTCGGGGCAGTACTTC
cdr3_aa: CASSIRGSGGSPSGQYF

clone_size: .
d_call: TRBD1
v_call: TRBV6-4
j_call: TRBJ1-2
cdr3_nt: TGTGCCAGCAGCCTCCTTCCCGGGACAGACTATGGCTACACCTTC
cdr3_aa: CASSLLPGTDYGYTF

clone_size: .
d_call: TRBD1
v_call: TRBV9
j_call: TRBJ1-4
cdr3_nt: TGTGCCAGCAGCGTGGGACAGGGGATTGCTAATGAAAAACTGTTTTTT
cdr3_aa: CASSVGQGIANEKLFF

clone_size: .
d_call: TRBD1
v_call: TRBV19
j_call: TRBJ2-3
cdr3_nt: TGTGCCAGTAGTATAGGGGGACAGGGAAAAGATACGCAGTATTTT
cdr3_aa: CASSIGGQGKDTQYF

clone_size: .
d_call: .
v_call: TRBV2
j_call: TRBJ2-7
cdr3_nt: TGTGCCAGCAGTGAAGGTGGGGGGATATACGAGCAGTACTTC
cdr3_aa: CASSEGGGIYEQYF

clone_size: .
d_call: TRBD1
v_call: TRBV2
j_call: TRBJ1-5
cdr3_nt: TGTGCCAGCAGTGGGACAGGGGCTCAGCCCCAGCATTTT
cdr3_aa: CASSGTGAQPQHF

clone_size: .
d_call: .
v_call: TRBV2
j_call: TRBJ2-1
cdr3_nt: TGTGCCCCTACCTTGTGGGAAATCTACAATGAGCAGTTCTTC
cdr3_aa: CAPTLWEIYNEQFF

clone_size: .
d_call: .
v_call: TRBV9
j_call: TRBJ2-1
cdr3_nt: TGTGCCAGCAGCCCCTGGGGAGGTGTTGAGCAGTTCTTC
cdr3_aa: CASSPWGGVEQFF

clone_size: .
d_call: .
v_call: TRBV6-4
j_call: TRBJ1-6
cdr3_nt: TGTGCCAGCAGTGACTCGAATCTGGGGGTTTCACCCCTCCACTTT
cdr3_aa: CASSDSNLGVSPLHF

clone_size: few
d_call: TRBD2
v_call: TRBV4-3
j_call: TRBJ2-1
cdr3_nt: TGCGCCAGCAGCCAAGATCCCCTCAGCGGGAGCTCCTACAATGAGCAGTTCTTC
cdr3_aa: CASSQDPLSGSSYNEQFF

clone_size: .
d_call: TRBD2
v_call: TRBV19
j_call: TRBJ2-3
cdr3_nt: TGTGCCAGTAGTATAACCGGGACTAGCGGTCCCCGCACAGATACGCAGTATTTT
cdr3_aa: CASSITGTSGPRTDTQYF

clone_size: once
d_call: .
v_call: TRBV7-3
j_call: TRBJ2-7
cdr3_nt: TGTGCCAGCAGCCCCCCCCATAAGGGTACCTACGAGCAGTACTTC
cdr3_aa: CASSPPHKGTYEQYF

clone_size: .
d_call: .
v_call: TRBV7-2
j_call: TRBJ2-2
cdr3_nt: TGTGCCAGCAGCTTAGTGGGTGGCGGGGAGCTGTTTTTT
cdr3_aa: CASSLVGGGELFF

clone_size: medium-sized
d_call: .
v_call: TRBV5-4
j_call: TRBJ1-6
cdr3_nt: TGTGCCAGCAGCTCGGACAGTTTTTCACCCCTCCACTTT
cdr3_aa: CASSSDSFSPLHF

clone_size: .
d_call: .
v_call: TRBV7-3
j_call: TRBJ2-1
cdr3_nt: TGTGCCAGCAGCCTAACGGGAAATGAGCAGTTCTTC
cdr3_aa: CASSLTGNEQFF

clone_size: .
d_call: .
v_call: TRBV7-2
j_call: TRBJ1-1
cdr3_nt: TGTGCCAGCAGCCCAGAAGGAACAGGCCGCATGAACACTGAAGCTTTCTTT
cdr3_aa: CASSPEGTGRMNTEAFF

clone_size: .
d_call: .
v_call: TRBV4-3
j_call: TRBJ1-2
cdr3_nt: TGCGCCAGCAGCCAAGATTGGGCAGGGGTGGGCATAAGCTACACCTTC
cdr3_aa: CASSQDWAGVGISYTF

clone_size: .
d_call: .
v_call: TRBV6-5
j_call: TRBJ2-7
cdr3_nt: TGTGCCAGCAGTTTCTTGGACAGCACTTACGAGCAGTACTTC
cdr3_aa: CASSFLDSTYEQYF

clone_size: .
d_call: .
v_call: TRBV1
j_call: TRBJ1-2
cdr3_nt: TGCACCAGCAGTCGGGACAACTATAACTATGGCTACACCTTC
cdr3_aa: CTSSRDNYNYGYTF

clone_size: .
d_call: .
v_call: TRBV7-8
j_call: TRBJ2-7
cdr3_nt: TGTGCCAGCAGCTTAGAAAGGTACGAGCAGTACTTC
cdr3_aa: CASSLERYEQYF

clone_size: .
d_call: TRBD1
v_call: TRBV5-8
j_call: TRBJ1-6
cdr3_nt: TGTGCCAGCAGCTTGGGACAGGGGTATAATTCACCCCTCCACTTT
cdr3_aa: CASSLGQGYNSPLHF